The rows below give T cell receptor beta chains drawn from one sample of a study of blood T cells in healthy people across ages. Using its own MiXCR run on the 5' RACE reads, TCRdb lists one record per CDR3 protein. The sample records approximately 800,000 distinct CDR3 sequences, 46% being singletons. The sample was blood. The receptors stem from an elderly man in good health. The conserved cysteine and the conserved F or W are not part of the CDR3 here. Fields, in order: J gene, V gene, CDR3 protein.

j_gene: TRBJ2-1
v_gene: TRBV4-1
CDR3aa: ASSQDGRYRSYNEQF

j_gene: TRBJ2-1
v_gene: TRBV7-3
CDR3aa: ASSPSRGSYNEQF

j_gene: TRBJ2-5
v_gene: TRBV29-1
CDR3aa: SVETAGEGETQY

j_gene: TRBJ2-7
v_gene: TRBV2
CDR3aa: ASRGDRSSTYEQY

j_gene: TRBJ1-1
v_gene: TRBV7-2
CDR3aa: ASSLTGDTEAF

j_gene: NA
v_gene: TRBV4-3
CDR3aa: ASSQDSRLAGETQY

j_gene: TRBJ2-1
v_gene: TRBV19
CDR3aa: ASSSGEGRYNEQF

j_gene: TRBJ2-5
v_gene: TRBV12-3/TRBV12-4
CDR3aa: ASRTETGAGETQY

j_gene: TRBJ2-5
v_gene: TRBV29-1
CDR3aa: SVKGDSGQETQY

j_gene: TRBJ1-6
v_gene: TRBV27
CDR3aa: ASRTGVYNSPLH

j_gene: TRBJ2-7
v_gene: TRBV7-2
CDR3aa: ASSSAGTAMVYEQY

j_gene: TRBJ2-1
v_gene: TRBV7-6
CDR3aa: ASSLALPTSGSNEQF

j_gene: TRBJ2-7
v_gene: TRBV29-1
CDR3aa: SVVAGVYEQY

j_gene: TRBJ2-7
v_gene: TRBV2
CDR3aa: ACGQFNTDEQY

j_gene: TRBJ2-3
v_gene: TRBV11-2
CDR3aa: ASSRRGTGRKADTQY

j_gene: TRBJ2-5
v_gene: TRBV29-1
CDR3aa: SVEKSEYLYNEQY

j_gene: TRBJ1-5
v_gene: TRBV7-2
CDR3aa: ASSLKLGVYSNQPQH

j_gene: TRBJ2-5
v_gene: TRBV4-1
CDR3aa: ASSQDRAGGPKETQY

j_gene: TRBJ2-5
v_gene: TRBV7-2
CDR3aa: ASSPTSAQETQY

j_gene: TRBJ2-1
v_gene: TRBV7-2
CDR3aa: ASSFTGTGVYNEQF

j_gene: TRBJ2-5
v_gene: TRBV7-2
CDR3aa: ASSRSVGGLSETQY

j_gene: TRBJ2-7
v_gene: TRBV7-2
CDR3aa: ASSRNTGAATYEQY

j_gene: TRBJ2-3
v_gene: TRBV20-1
CDR3aa: SAGAGQADTQY

j_gene: TRBJ2-2
v_gene: TRBV20-1
CDR3aa: SARDPGRESANTGELF

j_gene: TRBJ2-5
v_gene: TRBV15
CDR3aa: AEDRVETQY

j_gene: TRBJ1-6
v_gene: TRBV18
CDR3aa: ASSPQRSNNSPLH

j_gene: TRBJ2-3
v_gene: TRBV3-1
CDR3aa: ASSRTSGATDTQY

j_gene: TRBJ1-1
v_gene: TRBV15
CDR3aa: ATSSGRGTEAF

j_gene: TRBJ1-2
v_gene: TRBV27
CDR3aa: ASSPLTGSGYT

j_gene: TRBJ2-1
v_gene: TRBV24-1
CDR3aa: ATSDRSAGTYYNEQF

j_gene: TRBJ2-1
v_gene: TRBV5-8
CDR3aa: ASSPTTGGYSDEQF

j_gene: TRBJ2-7
v_gene: TRBV20-1
CDR3aa: SAQGLAGSYEQY

j_gene: TRBJ2-3
v_gene: TRBV7-2
CDR3aa: ASSLAHGTGLDTQY